This T cell receptor beta chain emerged from a study of T cell responses to AZD1222 COVID-19 vaccine. This clone was detected only once. This CDR3 has 15 amino acids. Germline V gene lookup returns CDR1 MNHEY and CDR2 SVGAGI. Trimming removed 7 bases from V and 4 bases from J, with 19 bases in between. TCRdb keeps only in-frame clones here, not all; method: immunoSEQ multiplex PCR. The sample has 100,000 or so clones; about 94% are singletons. The sequence was collected from an adult in good health. The rearrangement uses TRBV6-5 and TRBJ1-1; the D is unclear. Sequenced here: peripheral blood, sampled on day 0 of AZD1222 vaccination. The DNA of the CDR3 is TGTGCCAGCACCCGAACAAGCTACGGCGGCACTGAAGCTTTCTTT. The encoded protein is CASTRTSYGGTEAFF.